Sequencing of this T cell receptor beta chain was carried out in a study of blood T cell repertoires in COVID-19 (TCRdb year 2020). General notes on the study: Samples covering the acute and convalescent phases of COVID-19 were provided by collaborators in the United States, Italy and Spain. The dataset comprised deeply sampled blood TCRbeta repertoires from subjects exposed to, actively infected with, or recovered from COVID-19. Samples came from the ongoing ImmuneRACE study (first 160 participants) plus 1,254 subjects from 6 global collaborators. The repertoires were made available in a free public database intended to serve as a resource for research on the immune response to SARS-CoV-2. The prospective study material was composed of cDNA or gDNA derived from T cells, B-cell-depleted T cells, or PBMCs. Where available, HLA class I and class II types were obtained from metadata supplied by the sample provider rather than from assay-based typing. Sample metadata almost always included a de-identified subject ID, COVID-19 status, age in years and sex.

Of note for this clone: Its antigen is still unknown. Within one base of it there is no much larger clone, and no base qualities were kept.

Whole blood was collected in K2EDTA tubes by collaborating institutions according to the institutions' own protocols. For TCRbeta analysis, collaborators shipped samples in one of three forms: frozen whole blood, isolated PBMCs, or DNA extracted from either of those sample types. TCRbeta CDR3 regions were amplified from genomic DNA using the immunoSEQ Assay, a bias-controlled multiplex PCR. The published analysis was carried out like this. The number of nucleated cells in each sample was estimated from the amplification of reference gene primers within the assay. To quantify the absolute abundance of each unique TCRbeta CDR3 rearrangement, sequence reads were collapsed and filtered. Productive Simpson clonality was computed per sample as the square root of Simpson's diversity index over productive rearrangements. TCRdb re-hosts the immuneACCESS table, in-frame sequences only. Its copies lack some clones; in the studies checked, an unresolved V gene accounts for under half of them, and the cause for the rest is not known. V, J and clone size reflect that table, while D and trimming were determined from the DNA. For this sample the table gives around 100,000 clones, of which around 87% were detected only once. Of the sample, 7% to 9% is held by the ten largest clones.

General conclusions and limits of the study: The amount of clinical and demographic metadata varied by source and participant and was provided uncurated.

CDR1 is given as SGHNT and CDR2 as YYREEE, both from the germline V gene (reference sequence). Reading from cysteine to phenylalanine, the CDR3 counts 15 amino acids. The entry retains the CDR3 DNA only, 45 bases that are in frame from base 1. Trimming costs V 3 bases and J 2 bases, and their ends lie 15 bases apart. This clonotype was sampled from a human donor with acute or convalescent COVID-19. The donor label of this sample is uncertain. Rearrangement joined TRBV5-4 to TRBJ2-7; the D segment could be TRBD1, given 6 matching bases. Sequenced input: peripheral blood. The CDR3 corresponds to CASSSTGHQTYEQYF. The bases are TGTGCCAGCAGCTCAACGGGACATCAGACCTACGAGCAGTACTTC. Here the CDR3 is joined to the reference TRBV5-4 and TRBJ2-7 genes, and the full variable domain is: ETGVTQSPTHLIKTRGQQVTLRCSSQSGHNTVSWYQQALGQGPQFIFQYYREEENGRGNFPPRFSGLQFPNYSSELNVNALELDDSALYLCASSSTGHQTYEQYFGPGTRLTVT.